The clone carrying this T cell receptor (beta chain) was seen many times. CDR3 size: 15 residues. Germline CDR1 and CDR2: LGHNA and YNFKEQ. V lost 0 bases and J 5 bases, leaving 13 bases between the germline ends. This entry comes from a study of blood T cell repertoires in COVID-19. Study overall: Acute and convalescent COVID-19 specimens originated in the United States, Italy and Spain. The analysed material was cDNA or gDNA that came from T cells, B-cell-depleted T cells, or PBMCs.

The assay was immunoSEQ multiplex PCR, and TCRdb's table has in-frame clones only and misses some. The table includes 55,000 to 85,000 clones, roughly 78% detected once. The V call is TRBV4-2, the J call TRBJ1-1; D might be TRBD1 (6 bases). The specimen sequenced was peripheral blood. The receptor was derived from a man aged 55 to 70 with active or convalescent COVID-19. CDR3 sequence reads: CASSQDLWGLTEAFF. CDR3 DNA: TGTGCCAGCAGCCAAGATCTATGGGGGCTGACTGAAGCTTTCTTT.